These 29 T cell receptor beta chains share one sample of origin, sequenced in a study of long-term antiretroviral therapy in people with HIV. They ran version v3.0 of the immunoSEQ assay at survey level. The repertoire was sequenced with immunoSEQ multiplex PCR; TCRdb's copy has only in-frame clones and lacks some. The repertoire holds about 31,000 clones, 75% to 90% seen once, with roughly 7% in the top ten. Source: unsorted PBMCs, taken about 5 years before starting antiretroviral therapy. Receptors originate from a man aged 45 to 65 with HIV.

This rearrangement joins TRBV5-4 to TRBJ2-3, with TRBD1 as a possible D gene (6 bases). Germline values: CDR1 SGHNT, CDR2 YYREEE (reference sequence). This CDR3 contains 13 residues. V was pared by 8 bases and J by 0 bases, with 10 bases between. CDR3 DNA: TGTGCCAGTACAGGGAAAAGCACAGATACGCAGTATTTT. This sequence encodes CASTGKSTDTQYF.

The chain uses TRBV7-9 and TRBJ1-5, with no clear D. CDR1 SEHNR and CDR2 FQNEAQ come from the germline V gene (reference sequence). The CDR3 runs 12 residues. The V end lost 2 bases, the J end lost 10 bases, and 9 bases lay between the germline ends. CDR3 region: CASSLRGDPQHF. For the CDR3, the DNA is TGTGCCAGCAGCTTACGGGGTGATCCCCAGCATTTT.

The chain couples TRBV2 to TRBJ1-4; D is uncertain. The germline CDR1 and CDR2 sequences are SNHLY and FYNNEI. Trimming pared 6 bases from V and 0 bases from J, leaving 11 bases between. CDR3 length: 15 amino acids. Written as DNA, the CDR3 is TGTGCCAGCAGGCGGACTGTTGCAACTAATGAAAAACTGTTTTTT. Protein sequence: CASRRTVATNEKLFF.

The DNA of the CDR3 is TGTGCCAGCAGCCCCCGGGACAGGGCCACCTACGAGCAGTACTTC. Translation gives CASSPRDRATYEQYF. The chain employs TRBV7-8 and TRBJ2-7, with TRBD1 identical over 9 bases. CDR1 is SGHVS and CDR2 is FQNEAQ in the germline V gene. V was pared by 5 bases and J by 2 bases, with 7 bases of the junction left unmatched. CDR3 length equals 15 residues.

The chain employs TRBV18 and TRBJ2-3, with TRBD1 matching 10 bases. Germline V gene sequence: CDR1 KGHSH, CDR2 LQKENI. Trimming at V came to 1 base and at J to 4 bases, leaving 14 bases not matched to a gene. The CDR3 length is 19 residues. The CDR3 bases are TGTGCCAGCTCACCACTACTACGAGCCGGGACAGGGGACGCAGATACGCAGTATTTT. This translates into CASSPLLRAGTGDADTQYF.

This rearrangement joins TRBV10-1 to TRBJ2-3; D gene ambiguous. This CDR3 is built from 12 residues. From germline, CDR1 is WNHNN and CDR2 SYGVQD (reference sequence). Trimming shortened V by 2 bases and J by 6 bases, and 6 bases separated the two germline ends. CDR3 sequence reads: CASSEGLDTQYF. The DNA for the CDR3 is TGCGCCAGCAGTGAGGGGTTGGATACGCAGTATTTT.

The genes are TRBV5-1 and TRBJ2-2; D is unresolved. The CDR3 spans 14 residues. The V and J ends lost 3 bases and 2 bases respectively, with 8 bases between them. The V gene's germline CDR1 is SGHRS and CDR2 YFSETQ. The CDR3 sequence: CASSSGYNTGELFF. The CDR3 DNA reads TGCGCCAGCAGCTCTGGCTATAACACCGGGGAGCTGTTTTTT.

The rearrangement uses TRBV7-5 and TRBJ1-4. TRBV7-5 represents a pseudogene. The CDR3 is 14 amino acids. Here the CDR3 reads CARSLVTNREKLFF. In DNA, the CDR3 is TGTGCCAGAAGCTTAGTAACCAATCGGGAAAAACTGTTTTTT.

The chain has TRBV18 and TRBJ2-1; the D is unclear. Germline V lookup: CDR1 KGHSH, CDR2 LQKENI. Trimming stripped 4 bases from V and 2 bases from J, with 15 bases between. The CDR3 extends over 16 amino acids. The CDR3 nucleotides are TGTGCCAGCTCACTATCCTCAAGTGGAGCCTACAATGAGCAGTTCTTC. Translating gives CASSLSSSGAYNEQFF.

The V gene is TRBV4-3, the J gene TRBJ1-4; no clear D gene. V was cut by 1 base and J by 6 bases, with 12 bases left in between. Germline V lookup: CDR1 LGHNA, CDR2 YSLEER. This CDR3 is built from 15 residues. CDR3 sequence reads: CASSQAILLDEKLFF. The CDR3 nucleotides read TGCGCCAGCAGCCAAGCAATCCTTTTGGATGAAAAACTGTTTTTT.

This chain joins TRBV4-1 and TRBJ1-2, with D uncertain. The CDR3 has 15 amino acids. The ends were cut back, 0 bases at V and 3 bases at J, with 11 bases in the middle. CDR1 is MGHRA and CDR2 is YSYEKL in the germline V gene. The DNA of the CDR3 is TGCGCCAGCAGCCAAGAGAGCGTAGGAGACTATGGCTACACCTTC. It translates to CASSQESVGDYGYTF.

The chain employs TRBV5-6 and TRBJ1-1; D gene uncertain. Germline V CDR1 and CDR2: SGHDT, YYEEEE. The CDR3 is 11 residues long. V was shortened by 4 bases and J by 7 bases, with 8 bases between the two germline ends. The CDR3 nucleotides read TGTGCCAGCAGCGGCGACTATGAAGCTTTCTTT. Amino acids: CASSGDYEAFF. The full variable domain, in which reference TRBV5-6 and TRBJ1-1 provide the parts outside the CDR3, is DAGVTQSPTHLIKTRGQQVTLRCSPKSGHDTVSWYQQALGQGPQFIFQYYEEEERQRGNFPDRFSGHQFPNYSSELNVNALLLGDSALYLCASSGDYEAFFGQGTRLTVV.

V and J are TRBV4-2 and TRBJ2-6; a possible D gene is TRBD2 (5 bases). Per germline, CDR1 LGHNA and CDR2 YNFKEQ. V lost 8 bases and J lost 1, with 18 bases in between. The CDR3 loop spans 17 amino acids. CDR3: CASGPWGTGSGANVLTF. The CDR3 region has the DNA TGTGCCAGCGGACCCTGGGGAACGGGATCTGGGGCCAACGTCCTGACTTTC.

CDR3 amino acids: CATSRGGYSYNEQFF. The CDR3 DNA reads TGTGCCACCAGCAGAGGAGGGTACTCCTACAATGAGCAGTTCTTC. The chain recombines TRBV15 with TRBJ2-1; D might be TRBD2 (5 bases). With 1 base removed from V and 0 bases from J, the gap between germline ends came to 7 bases. Germline V CDR1 and CDR2: LNHNV, YYDKDF (reference sequence). CDR3 length: 15 amino acids.

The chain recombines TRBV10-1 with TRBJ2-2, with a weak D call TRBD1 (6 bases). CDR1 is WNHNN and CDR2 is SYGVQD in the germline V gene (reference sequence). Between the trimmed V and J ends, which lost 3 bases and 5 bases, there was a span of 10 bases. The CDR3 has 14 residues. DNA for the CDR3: TGCGCCAGCAGTGATTCGGGACATACCGGGGAGCTGTTTTTT. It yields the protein CASSDSGHTGELFF.

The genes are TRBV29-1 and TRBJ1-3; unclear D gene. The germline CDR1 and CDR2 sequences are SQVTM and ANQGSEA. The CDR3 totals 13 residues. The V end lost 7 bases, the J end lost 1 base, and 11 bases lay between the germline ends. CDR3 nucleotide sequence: TGCAGCGCCGGGGATCGGTCTGGAAACACCATATATTTT. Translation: CSAGDRSGNTIYF.

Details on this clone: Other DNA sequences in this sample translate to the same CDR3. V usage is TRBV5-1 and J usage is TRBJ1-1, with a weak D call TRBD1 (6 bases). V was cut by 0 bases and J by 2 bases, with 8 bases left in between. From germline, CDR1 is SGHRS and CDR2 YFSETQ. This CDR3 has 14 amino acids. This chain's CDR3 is CASSLDRANTEAFF. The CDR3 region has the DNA TGCGCCAGCAGCTTGGACAGGGCTAACACTGAAGCTTTCTTT.

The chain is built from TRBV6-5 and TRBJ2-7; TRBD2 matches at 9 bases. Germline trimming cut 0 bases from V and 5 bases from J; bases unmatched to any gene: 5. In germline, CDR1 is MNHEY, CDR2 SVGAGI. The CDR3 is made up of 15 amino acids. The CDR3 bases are TGTGCCAGCAGTTACTCGGTAGCGGGAGTTGACGAGCAGTACTTC. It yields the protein CASSYSVAGVDEQYF.

In DNA, the CDR3 is TGTGCCATCAGCCGGGGGCGTGAGACCCAGTACTTC. It translates to CAISRGRETQYF. This sequence joins TRBV10-3 and TRBJ2-5; either TRBD1 or TRBD2 may supply D (6 bases each). CDR3 length equals 12 residues. Trimming removed 6 bases at V and 5 bases at J, with 10 bases between. Germline values: CDR1 ENHRY, CDR2 SYGVKD.

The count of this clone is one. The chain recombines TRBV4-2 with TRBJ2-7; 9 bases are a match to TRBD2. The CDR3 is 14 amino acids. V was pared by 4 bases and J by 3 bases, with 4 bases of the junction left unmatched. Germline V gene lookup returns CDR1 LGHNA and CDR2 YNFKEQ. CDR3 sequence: CASSRIAGDYEQYF. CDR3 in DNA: TGTGCCAGCAGCCGGATAGCGGGAGACTACGAGCAGTACTTC.

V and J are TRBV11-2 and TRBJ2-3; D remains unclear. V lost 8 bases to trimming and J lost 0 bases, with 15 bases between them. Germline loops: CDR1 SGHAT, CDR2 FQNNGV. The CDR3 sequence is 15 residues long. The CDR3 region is CASSLVGTSTDTQYF. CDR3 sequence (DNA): TGTGCCAGCTCATTGGTCGGAACAAGCACAGATACGCAGTATTTT.

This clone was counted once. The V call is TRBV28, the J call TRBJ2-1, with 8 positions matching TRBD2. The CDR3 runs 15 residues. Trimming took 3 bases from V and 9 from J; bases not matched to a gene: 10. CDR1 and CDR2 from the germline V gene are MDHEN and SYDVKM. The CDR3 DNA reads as TGTGCCAGCAGTTTGCGGGGGGCCCTCGGGGGTGAGCAGTTCTTC. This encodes CASSLRGALGGEQFF.

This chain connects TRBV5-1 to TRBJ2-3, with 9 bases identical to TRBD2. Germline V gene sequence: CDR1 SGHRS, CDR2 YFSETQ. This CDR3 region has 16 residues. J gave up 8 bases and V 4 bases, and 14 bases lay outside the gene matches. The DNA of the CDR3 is TGCGCCAGCAGCACCAGCGGGAGGCCCGACGAGGGTACGCAGTATTTT. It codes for CASSTSGRPDEGTQYF.

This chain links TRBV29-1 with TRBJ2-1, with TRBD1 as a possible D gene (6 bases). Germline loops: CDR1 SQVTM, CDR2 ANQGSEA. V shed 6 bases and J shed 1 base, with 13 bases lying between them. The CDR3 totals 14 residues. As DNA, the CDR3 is TGCAGCGTGGTCCAGGGGCGATCCTACAATGAGCAGTTCTTC. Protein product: CSVVQGRSYNEQFF.

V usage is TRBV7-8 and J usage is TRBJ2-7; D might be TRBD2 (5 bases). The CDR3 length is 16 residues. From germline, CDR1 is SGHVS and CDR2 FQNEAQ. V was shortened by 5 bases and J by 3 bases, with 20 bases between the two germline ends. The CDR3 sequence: CASSARRTAGSYEQYF. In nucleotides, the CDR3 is TGTGCCAGCAGCGCTCGCAGGACCGCTGGGAGCTACGAGCAGTACTTC.

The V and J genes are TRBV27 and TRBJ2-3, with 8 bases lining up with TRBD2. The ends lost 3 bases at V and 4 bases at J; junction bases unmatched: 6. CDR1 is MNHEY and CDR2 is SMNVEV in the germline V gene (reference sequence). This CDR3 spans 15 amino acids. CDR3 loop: CASSFGGGIADTQYF. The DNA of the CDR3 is TGTGCCAGCAGTTTCGGCGGGGGGATTGCAGATACGCAGTATTTT.

The CDR3: CASSTGTDYNQPQHF. The CDR3 DNA follows: TGCGCCAGCAGCACTGGGACAGATTACAATCAGCCCCAGCATTTT. The V call is TRBV5-1, the J call TRBJ1-5, with 7 positions matching TRBD1. The CDR3 extends over 15 amino acids. Per the germline V gene, CDR1 is SGHRS and CDR2 is YFSETQ. J gave up 3 bases and V 4 bases, and 7 bases lay outside the gene matches.

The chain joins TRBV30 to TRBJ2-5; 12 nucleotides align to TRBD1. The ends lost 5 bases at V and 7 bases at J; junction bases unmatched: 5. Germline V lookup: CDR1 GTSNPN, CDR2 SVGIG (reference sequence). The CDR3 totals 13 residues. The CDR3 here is CAWSGQGAGTQYF. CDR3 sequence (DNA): TGTGCCTGGTCGGGACAGGGGGCCGGGACCCAGTACTTC.

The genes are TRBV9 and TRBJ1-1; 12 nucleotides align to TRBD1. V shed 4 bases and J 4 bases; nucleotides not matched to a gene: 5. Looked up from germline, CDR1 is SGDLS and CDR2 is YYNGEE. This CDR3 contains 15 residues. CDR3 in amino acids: CASSLGTGGGTEAFF. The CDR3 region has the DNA TGTGCCAGCAGCCTAGGGACAGGGGGCGGCACTGAAGCTTTCTTT.